Detailed here is one TCR beta chain. What it binds is not known. This entry belongs to a study of radiation and T cells in renal cell carcinoma. Background on the study: Nephrectomy followed 15 Gy stereotactic body radiation by 4 weeks. Whole-study results and caveats: Top tumor clonotypes rose in blood 2 weeks post-radiation, then contracted.

Time point noted: blood 2 weeks post-SBRT. Treatment specified: 15 Gy SBRT to primary tumor, nephrectomy 4 weeks later. The tumor was a clear cell renal cell carcinoma. Here immunoSEQ multiplex PCR was the method, and the copy in TCRdb shows in-frame clones only, minus some. Among 150,000 or so clones listed, 87% were seen once. The TCR originated in a woman aged 45-65 years with renal cell carcinoma. The source material was blood, sampled from a patient whose treatment included radiotherapy and nephrectomy.

CDR3 residues: CASSLAGGVAEKLFF. Here the CDR3 DNA reads TGTGCCAGCAGCTTGGCCGGAGGGGTTGCTGAAAAACTGTTTTTT. The rearrangement joins TRBV5-6 to TRBJ1-4; D is perhaps TRBD1 (5 bases). This CDR3 comprises 15 residues. The germline V and J ends were trimmed by 0 bases and 7 bases, with 13 bases remaining between them. Germline V CDR1 and CDR2: SGHDT, YYEEEE.